These 5 T cell receptor beta chains were all obtained from the same sample, sequenced in a study of T cells in Graves' hyperthyroidism and ophthalmopathy. TCR beta CDR3 regions were amplified from RNA transcripts. First-round RT-PCR of the TCR CDR3 relied on the HTBI primer set. TCRdb re-called the multiplex PCR reads with MiXCR, one entry per CDR3 protein. The table shows some 490,000 distinct CDR3 sequences, with 22% occurring only once. Sequencing input: blood. These TCRs come from a woman between 65 and 79 years old with Graves' ophthalmopathy.

This clonotype was seen only a few times. The chain carries TRBV19 and TRBJ1-5, with D unclear. The CDR3 is 16 residues long. Germline V lookup: CDR1 LNHDA, CDR2 SQIVND (reference sequence). With 0 bases removed from V and 3 bases from J, the gap between germline ends came to 12 bases. DNA of the CDR3: TGTGCCAGTAGTATAGAGGGAAACCGGCACAATCAGCCCCAGCATTTT. This translates into CASSIEGNRHNQPQHF.

The genes are TRBV6-5 and TRBJ1-1; D gene unclear. V was cut by 2 bases and J by 1 base, with 8 bases left in between. This CDR3 comprises 14 residues. In germline, CDR1 is MNHEY, CDR2 SVGAGI. CDR3 in DNA: TGTGCCAGCAGTTACAATACGGAGAACACTGAAGCTTTCTTT. Protein sequence: CASSYNTENTEAFF.

The V gene is TRBV6-1, the J gene TRBJ1-2; TRBD1 aligns across 8 bases. Germline assignment: CDR1 MNHNS and CDR2 SASEGT. J gave up 4 bases and V 5 bases, and 9 bases lay outside the gene matches. There are 15 residues in the CDR3. CDR3 amino acids: CASSTIGTGIYGYTF. The CDR3 nucleotides are TGTGCCAGCAGTACTATCGGGACAGGCATCTATGGCTACACCTTC.

This clonotype occurred a few times. The V gene is TRBV10-3, the J gene TRBJ2-5, with 10 nucleotides matching TRBD2. Trimming cost V 7 bases and J 2 bases; bases outside gene matches: 7. Germline CDR1 and CDR2: ENHRY and SYGVKD. The CDR3 runs to 15 residues. CDR3 DNA: TGTGCCATCAAAGGGGTAGCGGGGGGTCAAGAGACCCAGTACTTC. Protein sequence: CAIKGVAGGQETQYF.

The J gene is TRBJ2-4, the V gene TRBV20-1; TRBD2 is a possible D gene (7 bases). The length of the CDR3 is 15 residues. CDR1 is DFQATT and CDR2 is SNEGSKA in the germline V gene (reference sequence). Trimming cost V 1 base and J 8 bases, with 18 bases left between them. CDR3 in DNA: TGCAGTGCTAGAGTTTATACGGGGGGCCCGGACATTCAGTACTTC. It is translated as CSARVYTGGPDIQYF.